Listed here is a single T cell receptor beta chain. The antigen is unknown. Samples were assayed with immunoSEQ v3.0 at survey level. Measured with immunoSEQ multiplex PCR; TCRdb has only the in-frame clones, and not every one. The sample yields more than 15,000 clones, approximately 80% seen once. This record belongs to a study of long-term antiretroviral therapy in people with HIV. Study results and caveats: Pre-ART clonal expansions dominated every time point's repertoire.

V lost 1 base and J lost 0; bases outside the gene matches: 11. The CDR3 loop spans 18 amino acids. CDR1 MGHRA and CDR2 YSYEKL come from the germline V gene. This receptor was identified in a man younger than 35 with HIV. This chain connects TRBV4-1 to TRBJ2-5; 7 bases are a match to TRBD2. The sample here was unsorted PBMCs, taken 0.3 years after starting antiretroviral therapy. For the CDR3, the DNA is TGCGCCAGCAGCCAAGGTTTGGTCAAGCGGGGAAACCAAGAGACCCAGTACTTC. Translating it yields CASSQGLVKRGNQETQYF.